This T cell receptor beta chain was profiled in a study of shared T cell receptors in the human thymus. V dropped 0 bases and J dropped 6; count of bases not matched to a gene: 3. CDR1 is SGHNT, CDR2 YYREEE, per germline (reference sequence). The CDR3 covers 13 residues. Repertoires were generated with immunoSEQ multiplex PCR, while TCRdb's copy carries only in-frame clones and drops some. The data show hundreds of thousands of clones, more than 75% seen once. These records were also assigned to another study, of human thymus T cells. From that study: Having corrective surgery for congenital heart defects, healthy Finnish infants were the ones who donated. It was from resections taken during corrective heart surgery that the thymus tissue came. Thymic as well as blood repertoires seemed to favor certain V and J genes unevenly. Thymic repertoires overlap heavily among unrelated individuals, related research has reported.

The sample consisted of thymocytes. The clonotype was recovered from a boy under two years old with a congenital heart defect. The V call is TRBV5-4, the J call TRBJ2-7; 7 bases fit TRBD2. Here the CDR3 reads CASSLGGSGEQYF. The CDR3 DNA reads as TGTGCCAGCAGCTTGGGCGGGAGCGGCGAGCAGTACTTC.